The 27 T cell receptor beta chains listed next were all sequenced from one sample in a study of OX40 agonist ivuxolimab in advanced cancers. Generated by immunoSEQ multiplex PCR, the TCRdb table keeps only in-frame clones and is missing some. The data show roughly 48,000 clones, with about 85% seen just once and roughly a tenth held by the top ten. The sample consisted of CD4+ or CD8+ T cells sorted from blood, taken in a trial of the OX40 agonist ivuxolimab. The receptors derive from an adult with an advanced solid tumor such as melanoma, head and neck, liver or kidney cancer.

This clone came up once. The chain employs TRBV20-1 and TRBJ2-7; D not resolved. Trimming removed 6 bases from V and 3 bases from J, with 3 bases in between. The germline V gene encodes CDR1 DFQATT and CDR2 SNEGSKA (reference sequence). The CDR3 sequence is 9 residues long. The CDR3 region has the DNA TGCAGTGCGGACTACGAGCAGTACTTC. Its translation: CSADYEQYF.

The chain joins TRBV30 to TRBJ1-4; D may be TRBD1 (5 bases). This CDR3 has 14 residues. From germline, CDR1 is GTSNPN and CDR2 SVGIG (reference sequence). Between the trimmed V and J ends, which lost 0 bases and 8 bases, there was a span of 13 bases. The CDR3 region is CAWSVNLRGEKLFF. Here the CDR3 DNA reads TGTGCCTGGAGTGTAAACCTCCGGGGCGAAAAACTGTTTTTT.

The DNA of the CDR3 is TGTGCCAGCAGCTTAGCCAGTCGAGGGGCCGGGGAGCTGTTTTTT. This gives the protein CASSLASRGAGELFF. V and J are TRBV7-8 and TRBJ2-2; tentatively, D is TRBD1 or TRBD2 (5 bases each). From germline, CDR1 is SGHVS and CDR2 FQNEAQ. The length of the CDR3 is 15 residues. Trimming stripped 0 bases from V and 6 bases from J, with 11 bases between.

The gene calls are TRBV5-1 and TRBJ2-1; 9 nucleotides line up with TRBD2. The trim removed 5 bases at V and 6 bases at J, leaving 18 bases unmatched. The CDR3 is 18 amino acids. Germline V gene sequence: CDR1 SGHRS, CDR2 YFSETQ. CDR3 in amino acids: CASRAGGSGRTGRNEQFF. The DNA of the CDR3 is TGCGCCAGCAGGGCAGGTGGCAGCGGGAGGACCGGGCGCAATGAGCAGTTCTTC. Looking up the rest from reference TRBV5-1 and TRBJ2-1 gives the full variable domain: KAGVTQTPRYLIKTRGQQVTLSCSPISGHRSVSWYQQTPGQGLQFLFEYFSETQRNKGNFPGRFSGRQFSNSRSEMNVSTLELGDSALYLCASRAGGSGRTGRNEQFFGPGTRLTVL.

The rearrangement links TRBV19 to TRBJ2-3; D remains unclear. Trimming shortened V by 5 bases and J by 2 bases, and 14 bases separated the two germline ends. Per the germline V gene, CDR1 is LNHDA and CDR2 is SQIVND (reference sequence). The CDR3 is 15 residues long. DNA of the CDR3: TGTGCCAGTAGTGCGACATTAAGAGCCACAGATACGCAGTATTTT. Encoded protein: CASSATLRATDTQYF.

To note about this clone: The junction departs from germline at one end; a sequencing error may be responsible. J is TRBJ2-7 and V is TRBV7-7; 10 bases line up with TRBD2. The germline V gene has CDR1 SSHAT and CDR2 FNYEAQ (reference sequence). The CDR3 is made up of 15 amino acids. The CDR3 here is CASSLASGSRHEQYF. For the CDR3, the DNA is TGTGCTAGCAGCTTAGCTAGCGGGAGTCGCCACGAGCAGTACTTC.

The rearrangement joins TRBV19 to TRBJ1-3, with D possibly being TRBD1 (5 bases). The V gene lost 9 bases and the J gene lost 0 bases, with 15 bases spanning the gap. This CDR3 is built from 15 residues. The germline V gene encodes CDR1 LNHDA and CDR2 SQIVND (reference sequence). In DNA, the CDR3 is TGTGCCAGCCAAAGAGACGGGACCTCTGGAAACACCATATATTTT. This gives the protein CASQRDGTSGNTIYF.

This clone was detected a few times. CDR3 sequence: CASRLGPSFIEAFF. The DNA for the CDR3 is TGTGCCAGCAGACTGGGACCGTCATTTATTGAAGCTTTCTTT. The genes are TRBV7-2 and TRBJ1-1, with a weak D call TRBD1 (5 bases). The CDR3 length is 14 residues. Looked up from germline, CDR1 is SGHTA and CDR2 is FQGNSA. V lost 6 bases and J 7 bases, leaving 18 bases between the germline ends. Together with reference TRBV7-2 and TRBJ1-1, the CDR3 gives the full variable domain: GAGVSQSPSNKVTEKGKDVELRCDPISGHTALYWYRQSLGQGLEFLIYFQGNSAPDKSGLPSDRFSAERTGGSVSTLTIQRTQQEDSAVYLCASRLGPSFIEAFFGQGTRLTVV.

The CDR3 sequence: CASSRQGSGELFF. The CDR3 DNA is TGTGCCAGCTCACGACAGGGTTCCGGGGAGCTGTTTTTT. The chain combines TRBV18 with TRBJ2-2, with 7 positions matching TRBD1. The germline CDR1 and CDR2 sequences are KGHSH and LQKENI. Trimming at V came to 4 bases and at J to 6 bases, leaving 2 bases not matched to a gene. The CDR3 is 13 amino acids.

The chain carries TRBV6-5 and TRBJ1-2; a weak D match, TRBD1 (6 bases). V gave up 6 bases and J gave up 0 bases, with 14 bases separating them. Looked up from germline, CDR1 is MNHEY and CDR2 is SVGAGI. The CDR3 is 15 amino acids. The CDR3 DNA is TGTGCCAGCAGACCCACGGGGGCCACTAACTATGGCTACACCTTC. Amino acid sequence: CASRPTGATNYGYTF.

The rearrangement uses TRBV7-9 and TRBJ2-2; possibly TRBD1 or TRBD2 for D (7 bases each). Trimming cost V 4 bases and J 5 bases, with 11 bases left between them. The CDR3 totals 14 residues. Looked up from germline, CDR1 is SEHNR and CDR2 is FQNEAQ (reference sequence). CDR3 sequence: CASSSRGGTGELFF. For the CDR3, the DNA is TGTGCCAGCAGCTCCAGGGGGGGAACCGGGGAGCTGTTTTTT.

The chain is built from TRBV25-1 and TRBJ2-3; 7 nucleotides line up with TRBD2. The CDR3 runs 13 residues. Germline V lookup: CDR1 MGHDK, CDR2 SYGVNS. J lost 5 bases, V lost 5 bases, and 4 bases had no gene match. CDR3 protein: CASSKGGIDTQYF. CDR3 DNA sequence: TGTGCCAGCAGTAAGGGAGGGATAGATACGCAGTATTTT.

The V and J genes are TRBV9 and TRBJ1-3; unclear D gene. The CDR3 consists of 17 residues. Per the germline V gene, CDR1 is SGDLS and CDR2 is YYNGEE. The germline V and J ends were trimmed by 3 bases and 0 bases, with 16 bases remaining between them. CDR3 DNA: TGTGCCAGCAGCGCGCAGGTGACGGAGGGCTCTGGAAACACCATATATTTT. Translating it yields CASSAQVTEGSGNTIYF.

The DNA for the CDR3 is TGTGCCAGCAGCCCAGATGCAACTAATGAAAAACTGTTTTTT. It codes for CASSPDATNEKLFF. The V gene is TRBV2, the J gene TRBJ1-4; D is unresolved. Trimming took off 6 bases at V and 0 bases at J, with 8 bases between the two ends. CDR1 and CDR2 (germline): SNHLY, FYNNEI. This CDR3 comprises 14 residues.

This clone was found once. The V and J genes are TRBV2 and TRBJ1-5; a possible D gene is TRBD1 (5 bases). V was trimmed by 1 base and J by 2 bases, leaving 9 bases between them. Germline V gene sequence: CDR1 SNHLY, CDR2 FYNNEI. This CDR3 contains 15 residues. The CDR3 nucleotides read TGTGCCAGCAGTGAAGAGCAGGGACGCAATCAGCCCCAGCATTTT. Protein sequence: CASSEEQGRNQPQHF.

The chain carries TRBV11-2 and TRBJ1-1; D remains ambiguous. V shed 6 bases and J shed 4 bases, with 12 bases lying between them. The CDR3 runs to 13 residues. Per the germline V gene, CDR1 is SGHAT and CDR2 is FQNNGV. CDR3 DNA: TGTGCCAGCAGTCGATTGTTTGGCACTGAAGCTTTCTTT. This translates into CASSRLFGTEAFF. Looking up the rest from reference TRBV11-2 and TRBJ1-1 gives the full variable domain: EAGVAQSPRYKIIEKRQSVAFWCNPISGHATLYWYQQILGQGPKLLIQFQNNGVVDDSQLPKDRFSAERLKGVDSTLKIQPAKLEDSAVYLCASSRLFGTEAFFGQGTRLTVV.

This clone was seen more than once but under ten times. The V and J genes are TRBV6-1 and TRBJ1-1; D uncertain. V was shortened by 3 bases and J by 4 bases, with 9 bases between the two germline ends. The CDR3 covers 13 residues. Germline V gene lookup returns CDR1 MNHNS and CDR2 SASEGT. The CDR3 DNA follows: TGTGCCAGCAGTGATGTGACGGGCACTGAAGCTTTCTTT. Its protein is CASSDVTGTEAFF.

The chain couples TRBV11-2 to TRBJ2-7, with 11 bases matching TRBD2. This CDR3 contains 16 residues. Germline values: CDR1 SGHAT, CDR2 FQNNGV. Unmatched junction bases numbered 3, after V lost 1 base and J lost 1 base. CDR3 in amino acids: CASSLASGRTSYEQYF. In DNA, the CDR3 is TGTGCCAGCAGCTTAGCTAGCGGGAGGACTTCCTACGAGCAGTACTTC.

This clone was observed once. The chain uses TRBV29-1 and TRBJ2-5; D is ambiguous. Germline-derived CDR1 and CDR2 are SQVTM and ANQGSEA. This CDR3 has 12 amino acids. V shed 4 bases and J shed 5 bases, with 11 bases lying between them. The CDR3 sequence: CSVVEGYETQYF. The CDR3 DNA reads as TGCAGCGTTGTGGAAGGGTACGAGACCCAGTACTTC.

A few counts support this clone. An end of the junction differs from the germline gene, which may be a read error. This chain's CDR3 is CASSLAGSAEYQETQYF. CDR3 DNA sequence: TGTGCTAGCAGCTTAGCGGGGTCTGCAGAATACCAAGAGACCCAGTACTTC. This chain uses TRBV7-7 with TRBJ2-5; 8 bases fit TRBD2. Germline V lookup: CDR1 SSHAT, CDR2 FNYEAQ (reference sequence). There are 17 residues in the CDR3.

This chain joins TRBV28 and TRBJ2-6; TRBD1 matches 7 bases. The V and J ends lost 5 bases and 2 bases, in that order; junction bases with no gene match: 6. This CDR3 has 16 amino acids. Germline V lookup: CDR1 MDHEN, CDR2 SYDVKM. CDR3 bases: TGTGCCAGCAGTCCACCGGGACAGCCTGGGGCCAACGTCCTGACTTTC. It is translated as CASSPPGQPGANVLTF. Supplemented by reference TRBV28 and TRBJ2-6, the full variable domain reads DVKVTQSSRYLVKRTGEKVFLECVQDMDHENMFWYRQDPGLGLRLIYFSYDVKMKEKGDIPEGYSVSREKKERFSLILESASTNQTSMYLCASSPPGQPGANVLTFGAGSRLTVL.

The chain combines TRBV6-5 with TRBJ2-7; possible D gene TRBD1, 5 bases. This CDR3 has 16 amino acids. The V gene lost 0 bases and the J gene lost 2 bases, with 14 bases spanning the gap. In germline, CDR1 is MNHEY, CDR2 SVGAGI. The CDR3 loop reads CASSYSNTGPPYEQYF. In DNA form, the CDR3 reads TGTGCCAGCAGTTACTCGAACACAGGCCCCCCCTACGAGCAGTACTTC.

The V call is TRBV28, the J call TRBJ1-3; 7 nucleotides align to TRBD1. CDR1 is MDHEN, CDR2 SYDVKM, per germline. The ends lost 4 bases at V and 2 bases at J; junction bases unmatched: 2. The CDR3 is 14 amino acids. The CDR3 DNA reads TGTGCCAGCAGTTCAGACAGGGCTGGAAACACCATATATTTT. Translating gives CASSSDRAGNTIYF.

The rearrangement uses TRBV21-1 and TRBJ2-7; the DNA was not compared with TRBD2, the D call given in the table. TRBV21-1 is a recognized pseudogene. The CDR3 totals 12 residues. The CDR3 region has the DNA TGTGCCAACAGTAGCGGCCCCTACGAGCAGTACTTC. Protein product: CANSSGPYEQYF.

The rearrangement joins TRBV11-2 to TRBJ2-1, with 13 bases identical to TRBD2. The germline V gene encodes CDR1 SGHAT and CDR2 FQNNGV. The CDR3 runs 18 residues. J was trimmed by 5 bases and V by 5 bases; bases with no gene match: 12. This chain's CDR3 is CASSQTSGRAFYNNEQFF. The CDR3 coding sequence is TGTGCCAGCAGCCAAACTAGCGGGAGGGCCTTTTATAACAATGAGCAGTTCTTC.

A single count supports this clone. The chain carries TRBV6-4 and TRBJ1-3, with unresolved D. The CDR3 extends over 13 amino acids. Deletions cut 3 bases from V and 1 base from J, with 4 bases between. Germline CDR1 is MRHNA and CDR2 is SNTAGT. The CDR3 loop reads CASSEGSGNTIYF. CDR3 DNA sequence: TGTGCCAGCAGTGAAGGGTCTGGAAACACCATATATTTT.

The rearrangement joins TRBV18 to TRBJ2-7, with 9 bases matching TRBD1. The CDR3 is made up of 15 amino acids. V shed 4 bases, J shed 4 bases, and the junction held 8 bases outside the gene matches. From germline, CDR1 is KGHSH and CDR2 LQKENI. The CDR3 sequence: CASSLTGTGRYEQYF. CDR3 nucleotide sequence: TGTGCCAGCTCACTTACCGGGACAGGGCGGTACGAGCAGTACTTC.